The 2 T cell receptor beta chains below were found in one sample sequenced in a study of vaccination effects on CD4 cells after COVID-19. CD4+ T cells were isolated after 10 days of culture. Two-dose vaccination with either BNT162b2 or mRNA-1273 was given to the participants. Their antigen targets remain unknown. The assay was immunoSEQ multiplex PCR, and TCRdb's table has in-frame clones only and misses some. The repertoire holds some 30,000 clones, 74% seen once, with about 15% in the top ten. The sequencing used CD4+ T cells from PBMCs cultured without peptide, collected after COVID-19 vaccination. The receptor set was obtained from a human donor who received a COVID-19 vaccine.

This rearrangement joins TRBV4-2 to TRBJ2-5, with D possibly TRBD1 on 6 matching bases. The V gene's germline CDR1 is LGHNA and CDR2 YNFKEQ. The CDR3 covers 17 residues. V gave up 0 bases and J gave up 1 base, with 15 bases separating them. The CDR3 reads CASSQDRGTVSQETQYF. The CDR3 coding sequence is TGTGCCAGCAGCCAAGATAGGGGGACGGTATCCCAAGAGACCCAGTACTTC.

V and J are TRBV7-8 and TRBJ2-1; the D gene could be TRBD1 or TRBD2 (6 bases each). This CDR3 has 15 residues. Germline values: CDR1 SGHVS, CDR2 FQNEAQ. V was pared by 0 bases and J by 8 bases, with 14 bases between. The CDR3 DNA follows: TGTGCCAGCAGCTTAGCTCGGGGGCTAGCCGATGAGCAGTTCTTC. It specifies CASSLARGLADEQFF. Based on the CDR3 plus reference TRBV7-8 and TRBJ2-1, the full variable domain is GAGVSQSPRYKVAKRGQDVALRCDPISGHVSLFWYQQALGQGPEFLTYFQNEAQLDKSGLPSDRFFAERPEGSVSTLKIQRTQQEDSAVYLCASSLARGLADEQFFGPGTRLTVL.